Listed here are 6 T cell receptor beta chains from one sample, sequenced in a study of blood T cell repertoires in COVID-19. Sequencing was performed with immunoSEQ multiplex PCR; in TCRdb, only in-frame clones are kept and a portion is missing. The table shows about 280,000 clones, with roughly nine tenths occurring only once. Material for sequencing was peripheral blood. The receptors derive from a woman aged 50 to 65 who had recovered from COVID-19.

The V gene is TRBV14, the J gene TRBJ1-5, with D tentatively TRBD1 (5 bases). V dropped 8 bases and J dropped 6 bases, with 20 bases sitting between them. Germline V CDR1 and CDR2: SGHDN, FVKESK. This CDR3 is built from 15 residues. CDR3 region: CASEKGTIGRQPQHF. In nucleotides, the CDR3 is TGTGCCAGCGAAAAAGGGACTATCGGCCGTCAGCCCCAGCATTTT.

The rearrangement uses TRBV5-1 and TRBJ2-3; 10 bases map to TRBD2. V lost 3 bases to trimming and J lost 10 bases; unmatched junction nucleotides: 8. CDR3 length equals 14 residues. Germline CDR1 reads SGHRS; CDR2 reads YFSETQ. CDR3 in amino acids: CASSSAGSGRAQYF. The CDR3 DNA reads as TGCGCCAGCAGCTCTGCCGGGAGCGGGAGGGCGCAGTATTTT. The whole variable domain, remainder taken from reference TRBV5-1 and TRBJ2-3, is KAGVTQTPRYLIKTRGQQVTLSCSPISGHRSVSWYQQTPGQGLQFLFEYFSETQRNKGNFPGRFSGRQFSNSRSEMNVSTLELGDSALYLCASSSAGSGRAQYFGPGTRLTVL.

The chain has TRBV29-1 and TRBJ1-1, with 8 positions matching TRBD1. CDR1 SQVTM and CDR2 ANQGSEA come from the germline V gene. The CDR3 is made up of 16 amino acids. V trimming: 5 bases; J trimming: 0 bases; junction bases outside the gene matches: 11. The CDR3, as DNA: TGCAGCGTTCCCCGCGTTGGACAGGGCATGAACACTGAAGCTTTCTTT. This gives the protein CSVPRVGQGMNTEAFF. The complete variable domain, with remaining parts taken from reference TRBV29-1 and TRBJ1-1, reads SAVISQKPSRDICQRGTSLTIQCQVDSQVTMMFWYRQQPGQSLTLIATANQGSEATYESGFVIDKFPISRPNLTFSTLTVSNMSPEDSSIYLCSVPRVGQGMNTEAFFGQGTRLTVV.

V usage is TRBV11-2 and J usage is TRBJ2-5; D may be TRBD2 (6 bases). The germline CDR1 and CDR2 sequences are SGHAT and FQNNGV. Trimming pared 0 bases from V and 4 bases from J, leaving 12 bases between. CDR3 size: 15 residues. CDR3 amino acids: CASSLESGVPETQYF. In DNA form, the CDR3 reads TGTGCCAGCAGCTTAGAGTCGGGAGTACCAGAGACCCAGTACTTC.

The rearrangement links TRBV5-1 to TRBJ1-1, with 7 bases matching TRBD1. CDR1 SGHRS and CDR2 YFSETQ come from the germline V gene. J gave up 7 bases and V 0 bases, and 15 bases lay outside the gene matches. The CDR3 totals 17 residues. The CDR3: CASSLASGFIGTDEAFF. CDR3 in DNA: TGCGCCAGCAGCTTGGCTTCTGGTTTTATCGGGACAGATGAAGCTTTCTTT. The variable domain in full, with the rest retrieved from reference TRBV5-1 and TRBJ1-1, is KAGVTQTPRYLIKTRGQQVTLSCSPISGHRSVSWYQQTPGQGLQFLFEYFSETQRNKGNFPGRFSGRQFSNSRSEMNVSTLELGDSALYLCASSLASGFIGTDEAFFGQGTRLTVV.

The chain is built from TRBV5-6 and TRBJ2-7, with a weak D call TRBD2 (5 bases). The CDR3 is made up of 14 amino acids. Trimming left V 4 bases short and J 6 bases short, with 17 bases between. Per germline, CDR1 SGHDT and CDR2 YYEEEE. CDR3 coding DNA: TGTGCCAGCAGCGCCGGGATTACGCACGGCGAGCAGTACTTC. Protein sequence: CASSAGITHGEQYF.